Sequencing of this T cell receptor (beta chain) was carried out in a study of T cells in Graves' hyperthyroidism and ophthalmopathy. This clonotype was counted many times. Looked up from germline, CDR1 is KGHSH and CDR2 is LQKENI. CDR3 length equals 16 residues. V shed 4 bases and J 4 bases; nucleotides not matched to a gene: 9. RNA transcripts served as the template for amplifying TCR beta CDR3 regions. During a first-round RT-PCR of the TCR CDR3, the HTBI primer set was used. TCRdb recomputed calls from the multiplex PCR reads with MiXCR, one row per CDR3 protein. The table has about 210,000 distinct CDR3 sequences, roughly 17% seen once. The study left out patients who had uncontrolled infection, other autoimmune disease, pregnancy or lactation.

The J gene is TRBJ2-1, the V gene TRBV18, with 8 bases identical to TRBD1. Sequenced sample: blood. This sequence originates from a man in his fifties or sixties with Graves' hyperthyroidism. The chain's CDR3 is CASSLYQGADYNEQFF. The CDR3 nucleotides are TGTGCCAGCTCACTATACCAGGGGGCGGATTACAATGAGCAGTTCTTC.